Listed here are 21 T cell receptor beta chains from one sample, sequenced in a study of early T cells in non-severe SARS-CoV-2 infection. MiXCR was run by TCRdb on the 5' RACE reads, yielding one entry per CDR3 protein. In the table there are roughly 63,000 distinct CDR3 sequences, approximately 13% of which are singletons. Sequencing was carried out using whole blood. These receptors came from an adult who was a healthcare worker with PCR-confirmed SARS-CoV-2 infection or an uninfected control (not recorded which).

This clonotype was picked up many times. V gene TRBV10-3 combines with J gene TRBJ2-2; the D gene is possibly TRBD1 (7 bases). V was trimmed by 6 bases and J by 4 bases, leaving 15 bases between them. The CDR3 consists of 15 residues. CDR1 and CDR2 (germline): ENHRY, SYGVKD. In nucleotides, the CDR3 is TGTGCCATCAGGCGCGGGACAGAAAGCACCGGGGAGCTGTTTTTT. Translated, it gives CAIRRGTESTGELFF.

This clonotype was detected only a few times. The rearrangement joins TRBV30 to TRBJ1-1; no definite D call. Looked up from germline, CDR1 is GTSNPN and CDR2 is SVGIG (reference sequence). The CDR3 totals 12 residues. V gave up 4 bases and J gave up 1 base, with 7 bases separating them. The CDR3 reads CAWKPWNTEAFF. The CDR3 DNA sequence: TGTGCCTGGAAGCCGTGGAACACTGAAGCTTTCTTT.

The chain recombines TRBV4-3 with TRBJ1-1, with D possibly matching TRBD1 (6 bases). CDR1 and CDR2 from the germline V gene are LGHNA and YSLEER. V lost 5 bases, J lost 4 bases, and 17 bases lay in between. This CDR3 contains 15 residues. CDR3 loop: CASSADGTQGTEAFF. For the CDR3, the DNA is TGCGCCAGCAGCGCGGACGGGACACAGGGCACTGAAGCTTTCTTT.

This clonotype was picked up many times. The CDR3 DNA reads TGTGCCAGCAGCCAAGATCTGGGACAGGGCGCAGATACGCAGTATTTT. Its translation is CASSQDLGQGADTQYF. The rearrangement links TRBV3-1 to TRBJ2-3; 9 bases align to TRBD1. Germline V gene data show CDR1 as LGHDT and CDR2 as YNNKEL (reference sequence). Losses at the gene ends were 0 bases for V and 4 bases for J; bases not matched to a gene: 5. The CDR3 is made up of 16 amino acids.

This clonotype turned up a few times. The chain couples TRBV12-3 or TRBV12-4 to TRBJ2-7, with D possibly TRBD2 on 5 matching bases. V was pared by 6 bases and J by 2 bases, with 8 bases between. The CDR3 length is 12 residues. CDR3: CASSTGTYEQYF. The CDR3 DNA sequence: TGTGCCAGCAGCACCGGGACCTACGAGCAGTACTTC.

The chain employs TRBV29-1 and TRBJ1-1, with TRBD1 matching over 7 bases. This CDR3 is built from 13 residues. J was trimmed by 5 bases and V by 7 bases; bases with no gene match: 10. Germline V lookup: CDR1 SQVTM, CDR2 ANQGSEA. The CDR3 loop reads CSASQGLGTEAFF. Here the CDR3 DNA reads TGCAGCGCCTCACAGGGGCTCGGAACTGAAGCTTTCTTT.

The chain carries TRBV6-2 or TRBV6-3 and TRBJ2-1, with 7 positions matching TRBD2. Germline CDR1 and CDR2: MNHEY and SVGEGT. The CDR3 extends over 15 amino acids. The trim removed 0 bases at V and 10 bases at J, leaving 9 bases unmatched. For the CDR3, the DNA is TGTGCCAGCAGTTACTCCTTTTTCGGGGGGAACGAGCAGTTCTTC. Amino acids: CASSYSFFGGNEQFF.

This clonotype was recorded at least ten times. In nucleotides, the CDR3 is TGTGCCAGCAGCTTGGGGGTGTCAGGGGCTCAGCCCCAGCATTTT. Translating gives CASSLGVSGAQPQHF. The chain employs TRBV5-6 and TRBJ1-5, with TRBD1 as a possible D gene (6 bases). Germline V gene lookup returns CDR1 SGHDT and CDR2 YYEEEE. This CDR3 comprises 15 residues. Trimming left V 0 bases short and J 6 bases short, with 13 bases between.

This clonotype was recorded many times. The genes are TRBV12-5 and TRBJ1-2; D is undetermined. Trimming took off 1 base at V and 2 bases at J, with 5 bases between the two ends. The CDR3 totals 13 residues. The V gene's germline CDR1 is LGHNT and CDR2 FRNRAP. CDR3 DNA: TGTGCTAGTGGTTTGGGGGTGAACTATGGCTACACCTTC. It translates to CASGLGVNYGYTF.

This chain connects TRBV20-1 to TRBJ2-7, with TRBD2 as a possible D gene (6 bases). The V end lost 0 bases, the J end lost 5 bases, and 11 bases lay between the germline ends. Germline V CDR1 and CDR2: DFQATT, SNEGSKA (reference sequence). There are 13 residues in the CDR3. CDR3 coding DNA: TGCAGTGCTAGAGAGGAGGGGACTGACGAGCAGTACTTC. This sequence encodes CSAREEGTDEQYF.

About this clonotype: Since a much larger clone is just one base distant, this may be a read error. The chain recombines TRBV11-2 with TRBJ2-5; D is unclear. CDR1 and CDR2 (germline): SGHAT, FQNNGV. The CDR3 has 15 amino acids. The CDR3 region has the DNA TGTGTCAGCAGCTTACCCCGACAATTCCAAGAGACCCAGTACTTC. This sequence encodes CVSSLPRQFQETQYF.

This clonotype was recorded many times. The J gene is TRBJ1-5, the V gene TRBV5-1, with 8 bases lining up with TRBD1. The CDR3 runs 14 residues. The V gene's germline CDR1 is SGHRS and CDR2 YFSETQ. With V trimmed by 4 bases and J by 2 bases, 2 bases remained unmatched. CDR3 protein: CASSQGAGNQPQHF. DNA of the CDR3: TGCGCCAGCAGCCAGGGGGCTGGCAATCAGCCCCAGCATTTT.

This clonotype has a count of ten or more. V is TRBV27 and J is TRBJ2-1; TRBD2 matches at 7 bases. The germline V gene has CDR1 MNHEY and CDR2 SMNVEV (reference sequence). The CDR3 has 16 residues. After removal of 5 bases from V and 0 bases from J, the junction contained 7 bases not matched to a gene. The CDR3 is CASSRQAGSSYNEQFF. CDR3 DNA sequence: TGTGCCAGCAGTCGTCAAGCGGGGAGCTCCTACAATGAGCAGTTCTTC.

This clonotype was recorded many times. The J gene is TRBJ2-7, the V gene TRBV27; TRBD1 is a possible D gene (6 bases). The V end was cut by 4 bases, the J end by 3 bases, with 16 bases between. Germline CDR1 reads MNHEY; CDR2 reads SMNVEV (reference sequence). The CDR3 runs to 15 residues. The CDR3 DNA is TGTGCCAGCAGTTCCTCGGACAGTATCGGCTACGAGCAGTACTTC. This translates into CASSSSDSIGYEQYF.

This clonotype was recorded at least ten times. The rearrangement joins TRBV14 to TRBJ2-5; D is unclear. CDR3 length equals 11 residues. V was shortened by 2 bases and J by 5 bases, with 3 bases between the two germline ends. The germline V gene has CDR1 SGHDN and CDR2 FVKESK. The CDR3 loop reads CASSQLETQYF. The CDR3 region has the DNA TGTGCCAGCAGCCAACTTGAGACCCAGTACTTC.

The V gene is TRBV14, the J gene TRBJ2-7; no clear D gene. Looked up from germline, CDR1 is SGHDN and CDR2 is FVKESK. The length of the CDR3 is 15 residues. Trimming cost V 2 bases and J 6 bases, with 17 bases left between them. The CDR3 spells CASSQNLNVGSEQYF. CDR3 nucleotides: TGTGCCAGCAGCCAAAATCTCAATGTAGGCAGCGAGCAGTACTTC.

CDR3 region: CASSQTSGGIYNEQFF. In DNA form, the CDR3 reads TGTGCCAGCAGCCAGACGAGCGGGGGCATCTACAATGAGCAGTTCTTC. The genes are TRBV11-3 and TRBJ2-1; 8 nucleotides line up with TRBD2. Germline V CDR1 and CDR2: SGHNT, YENEEA. The CDR3 runs 16 residues. V was pared by 5 bases and J by 3 bases, with 9 bases of the junction left unmatched.

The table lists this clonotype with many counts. The CDR3: CASSASRDRVKFF. CDR3 bases: TGCGCCAGCAGCGCGAGCCGGGACAGGGTAAAGTTCTTC. The rearrangement uses TRBV5-1 and TRBJ2-1; 9 positions agree with TRBD1. The CDR3 is made up of 13 amino acids. V was clipped by 4 bases and J by 14 bases; unmatched bases: 10. Germline lookup yields CDR1 SGHRS and CDR2 YFSETQ.

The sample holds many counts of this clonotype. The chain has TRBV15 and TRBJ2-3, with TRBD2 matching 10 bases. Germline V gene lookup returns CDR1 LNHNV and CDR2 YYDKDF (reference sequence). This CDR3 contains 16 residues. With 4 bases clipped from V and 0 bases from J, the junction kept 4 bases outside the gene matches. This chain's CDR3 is CATSTRLAGSTDTQYF. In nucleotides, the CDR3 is TGTGCCACCAGCACCCGACTAGCGGGCAGCACAGATACGCAGTATTTT.

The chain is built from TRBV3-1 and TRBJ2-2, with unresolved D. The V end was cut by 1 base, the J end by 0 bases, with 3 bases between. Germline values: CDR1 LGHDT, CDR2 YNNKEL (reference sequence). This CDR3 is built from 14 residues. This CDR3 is CASSQVANTGELFF. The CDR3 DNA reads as TGTGCCAGCAGCCAAGTCGCGAACACCGGGGAGCTGTTTTTT.

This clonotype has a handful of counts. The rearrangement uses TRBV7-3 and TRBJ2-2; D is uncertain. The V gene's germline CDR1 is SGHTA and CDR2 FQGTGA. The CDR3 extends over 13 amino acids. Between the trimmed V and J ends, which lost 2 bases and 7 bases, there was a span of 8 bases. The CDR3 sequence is CASSLHGVGELFF. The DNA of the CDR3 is TGTGCCAGCAGCTTACATGGGGTCGGGGAGCTGTTTTTT.